The 3 T cell receptor beta chains presented below share a single source sample, sequenced in a study of T cell clonality in common variable immunodeficiency. Repertoires were generated with immunoSEQ multiplex PCR, while TCRdb's copy carries only in-frame clones and drops some. The sample holds 35,000 to 45,000 clones, and no clone turns up only once. Sequencing was done on a sample of peripheral blood mononuclear cells. Source of these receptors: a person between 18 and 75 years old in good health.

This clone occurred a few times. The read stops 3 residues short of the end of the CDR3; the missing end is completed from the germline J gene. V is TRBV6-2 or TRBV6-3 and J is TRBJ1-1; TRBD1 is a possible D gene (5 bases). The CDR3 is made up of 16 amino acids. Germline V gene sequence: CDR1 MNHEY, CDR2 SVGEGT. CDR3 DNA (partial): TGTGCCAGCAGTTACAAAGCGGGGGGGGTTCGGGAGACA. Translating gives CASSYKAGGVRET. The CDR3 in full is CASSYKAGGVRETAFF.

In its sample, this clone was seen many times. Read data end 3 residues before the CDR3 end; the end is taken from the germline J gene. This rearrangement joins TRBV14 to TRBJ1-6; D is unresolved. V was clipped by 0 bases and J by 11 bases, with 11 bases between them. Germline V gene sequence: CDR1 SGHDN, CDR2 FVKESK. The CDR3 runs 14 residues. The CDR3 here is CASSQDSRVAPLHF. The CDR3 bases that were read are TGTGCCAGCAGCCAAGATAGCCGTGTGGCACCC.

This clone was seen at least ten times. The read ends 3 residues shy of where the CDR3 ends; the end is completed using the germline J gene. The chain links TRBV10-1 to TRBJ2-3; 8 bases are shared with TRBD1. CDR1 is WNHNN, CDR2 SYGVQD, per germline (reference sequence). The CDR3 totals 14 residues. The part of the CDR3 DNA that was read is TGCGCCAGCAGTCCCGGGACAGGAAATCAGCCG. Translation: CASSPGTGNQP. From start to end, the CDR3 is CASSPGTGNQPQYF.